The entry that follows covers one T cell receptor (beta chain) sequence. Antigen unknown. Cells stained for CD3, CD4, CD8, CD45RA, CD27 and viability were sorted into four CD45RA/CD27 subsets. These data come from a study of naive and memory T cell subsets. The beta constant-region primer was an equimolar mix of two oligonucleotides covering TRBC1 and TRBC2. TCRdb re-called the UMI-ligation and nested PCR reads with MiXCR, one entry per CDR3 protein. The sample lists 150,000 or so distinct CDR3 sequences, around 15% occurring once. Germline V gives CDR1 KGHSH, CDR2 LQKENI. The ends were cut back, 1 base at V and 6 bases at J, with 13 bases in the middle. This CDR3 comprises 15 residues. Findings and limits, study-wide: Over 95% of naive TCR sequences appeared only once after error correction, unlike memory subsets. Diversity fell and Gini index rose from naive through CM, EM, EMRA. Naive repertoires, especially CD8, held a few larger clonotypes, possibly memory cells re-expressing CD45RA.

The TCR was taken from a human donor in good health. The J gene is TRBJ1-5, the V gene TRBV18; D possibly corresponds to TRBD1 (6 bases). Sequencing was done on a sample of naive CD4+ T cells from blood. As DNA, the CDR3 is TGTGCCAGCTCACCACTTGGGGGCTTGGGTCAGCCCCAGCATTTT. It yields the protein CASSPLGGLGQPQHF.